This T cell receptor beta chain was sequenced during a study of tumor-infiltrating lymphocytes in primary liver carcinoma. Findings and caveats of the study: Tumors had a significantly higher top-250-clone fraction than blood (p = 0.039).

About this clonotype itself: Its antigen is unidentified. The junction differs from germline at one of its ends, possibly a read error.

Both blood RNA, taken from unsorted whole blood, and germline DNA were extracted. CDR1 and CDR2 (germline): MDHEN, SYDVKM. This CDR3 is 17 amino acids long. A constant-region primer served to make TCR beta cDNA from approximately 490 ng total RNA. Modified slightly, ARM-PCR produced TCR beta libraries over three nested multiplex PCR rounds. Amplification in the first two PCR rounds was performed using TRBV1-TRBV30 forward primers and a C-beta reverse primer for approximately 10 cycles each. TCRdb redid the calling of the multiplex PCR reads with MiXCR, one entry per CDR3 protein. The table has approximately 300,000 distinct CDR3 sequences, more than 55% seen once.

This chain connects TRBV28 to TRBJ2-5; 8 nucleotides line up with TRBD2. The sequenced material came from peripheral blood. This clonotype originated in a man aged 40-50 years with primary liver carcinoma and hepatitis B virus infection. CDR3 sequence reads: CASSTRLARDGIETQHF. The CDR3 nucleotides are TGTGCCAGCAGTACCAGACTAGCGCGAGATGGCATTGAGACCCAGCACTTC.